This T cell receptor (beta chain) emerged from a study of vaccination and CD4 T cells after COVID-19. Study-level information: In culture, cells were exposed to overlapping spike peptides from SARS-CoV-2, HCoV-NL63, HCoV-OC43 and HCoV-229E. Control wells got either CEFX epitopes, HIV-1 Nef peptides, or no peptide at all.

General observations from the study: Median SARS-CoV-2-reactive clonotype numbers went up from approximately 23 to 38, but not significantly.

The Oncomine TCR Beta short-read assay was applied to DNA of cultured CD4+ T cells. Genomic DNA was isolated from CD4+ T cells that had been cultured. TCRdb reprocessed the PCR reads via MiXCR and lists one record per CDR3 protein. The table lists 6,500 to 9,500 distinct CDR3 sequences, roughly 20% of them singletons, with roughly a fifth in the top ten. This CDR3 region has 14 residues. V lost 5 bases, J lost 7 bases, and 15 bases lay in between. Germline assignment: CDR1 SEHNR and CDR2 FQNEAQ (reference sequence). Treatment indicated: approximately nine-day PBMC culture with coronavirus spike peptide pools or control peptides (ViraFEST assay). With regard to this clonotype: The target antigen is unknown.

This TCR came from a human donor who had recovered from COVID-19. The sample in question was CD4+ T cells from blood, cultured in vitro, obtained after SARS-CoV-2 vaccination. The chain employs TRBV7-9 and TRBJ2-4, with D perhaps matching TRBD1 (5 bases). As DNA, the CDR3 is TGTGCCAGCAGCGTTGGTAAGGGGTCCAACATTCAGTACTTC. Amino acids: CASSVGKGSNIQYF. The full variable domain, completed using reference TRBV7-9 and TRBJ2-4, is DTGVSQNPRHKITKRGQNVTFRCDPISEHNRLYWYRQTLGQGPEFLTYFQNEAQLEKSRLLSDRFSAERPKGSFSTLEIQRTEQGDSAMYLCASSVGKGSNIQYFGAGTRLSVL.